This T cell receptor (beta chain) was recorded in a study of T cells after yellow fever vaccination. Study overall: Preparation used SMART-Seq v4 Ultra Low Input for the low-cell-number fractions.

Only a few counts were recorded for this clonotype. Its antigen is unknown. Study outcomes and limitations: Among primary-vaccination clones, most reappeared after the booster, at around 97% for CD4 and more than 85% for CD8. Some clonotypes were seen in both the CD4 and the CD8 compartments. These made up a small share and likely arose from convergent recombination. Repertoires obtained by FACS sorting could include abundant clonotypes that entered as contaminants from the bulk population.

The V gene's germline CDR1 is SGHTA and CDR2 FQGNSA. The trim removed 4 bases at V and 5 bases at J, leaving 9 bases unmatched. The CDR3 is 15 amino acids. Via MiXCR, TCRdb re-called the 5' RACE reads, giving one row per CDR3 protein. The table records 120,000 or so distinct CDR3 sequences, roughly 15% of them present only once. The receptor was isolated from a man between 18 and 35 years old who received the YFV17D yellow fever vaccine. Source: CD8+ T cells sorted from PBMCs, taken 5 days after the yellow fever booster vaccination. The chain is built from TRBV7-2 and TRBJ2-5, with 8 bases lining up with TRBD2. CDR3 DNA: TGTGCCAGCAGCTCGGAGACTAGCGCTGGCGAGACCCAGTACTTC. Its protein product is CASSSETSAGETQYF.